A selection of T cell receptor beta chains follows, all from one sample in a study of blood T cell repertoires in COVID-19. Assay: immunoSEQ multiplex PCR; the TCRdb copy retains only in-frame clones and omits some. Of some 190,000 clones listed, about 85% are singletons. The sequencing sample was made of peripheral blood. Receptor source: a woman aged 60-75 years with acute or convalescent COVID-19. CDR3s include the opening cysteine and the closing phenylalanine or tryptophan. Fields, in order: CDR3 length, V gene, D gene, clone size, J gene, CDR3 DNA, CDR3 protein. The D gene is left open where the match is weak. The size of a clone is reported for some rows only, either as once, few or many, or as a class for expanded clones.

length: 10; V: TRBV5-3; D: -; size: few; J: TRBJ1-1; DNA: TGTGCCAGAAGTCGCACTGAAGCTTTCTTT; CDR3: CARSRTEAFF
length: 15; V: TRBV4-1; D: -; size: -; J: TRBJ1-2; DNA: TGCGCCAGCAGCCAAGAACCACTCGGTTTAAATGGCTACACCTTC; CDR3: CASSQEPLGLNGYTF
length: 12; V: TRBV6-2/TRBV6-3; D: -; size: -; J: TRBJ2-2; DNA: TGTGCCAGCAGTACAGGGTACCGGGAGCTGTTTTTT; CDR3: CASSTGYRELFF
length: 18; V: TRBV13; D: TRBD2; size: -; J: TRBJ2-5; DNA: TGTGCCAGCAGCTTTAGTTCACCGGGACTAGCGGTCCAAGAGACCCAGTACTTC; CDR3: CASSFSSPGLAVQETQYF
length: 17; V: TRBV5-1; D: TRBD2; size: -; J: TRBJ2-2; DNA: TGCGCCAGCAGCGCAGAGACTAGCGGGAGAAATCTGGGGGAGCTGTTTTTT; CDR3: CASSAETSGRNLGELFF
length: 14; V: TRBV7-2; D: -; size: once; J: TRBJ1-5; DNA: TGTGCCAGCAGCCCCTACAGAAGCAATCAGCCCCAGCATTTT; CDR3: CASSPYRSNQPQHF
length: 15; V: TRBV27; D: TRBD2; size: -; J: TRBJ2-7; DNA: TGTGCCAGCAGTTTTTATCCGGGAGGGCCCTACGAGCAGTACTTC; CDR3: CASSFYPGGPYEQYF
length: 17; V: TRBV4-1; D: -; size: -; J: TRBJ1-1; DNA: TGCGCCAGCAGCCAAGTCGGGGCCCAATCCGGGAGCACTGAAGCTTTCTTT; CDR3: CASSQVGAQSGSTEAFF
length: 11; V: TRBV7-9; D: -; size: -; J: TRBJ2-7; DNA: TGTGCCAGCAGCTTCCAGAACGAGCAGTACTTC; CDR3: CASSFQNEQYF
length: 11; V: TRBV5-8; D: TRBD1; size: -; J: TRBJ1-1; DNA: TGTGCCAGCAGCTTTACAGGGGCGGCTTTCTTT; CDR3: CASSFTGAAFF
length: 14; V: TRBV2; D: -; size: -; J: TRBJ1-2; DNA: TGTGCCAGCAGACACAGATCCTCATTTTATGGCTACACCTTC; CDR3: CASRHRSSFYGYTF
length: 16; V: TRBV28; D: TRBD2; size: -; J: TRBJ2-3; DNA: TGTGCCAGCAGGGGGACTAGCGGGAGGGCCACAGATACGCAGTATTTT; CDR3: CASRGTSGRATDTQYF
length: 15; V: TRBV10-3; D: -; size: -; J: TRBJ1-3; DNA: TGTGCCATCGGAGGACTGGGGACATCTGGAAACACCATATATTTT; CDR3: CAIGGLGTSGNTIYF
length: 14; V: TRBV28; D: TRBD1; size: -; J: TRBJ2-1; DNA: TGTGCCAGCAGTTTGTTGACAGGGGACAATGAGCAGTTCTTC; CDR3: CASSLLTGDNEQFF
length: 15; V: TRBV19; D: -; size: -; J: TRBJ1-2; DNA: TGTGCCAGTAAGACAGGCAATGTTGGAGGCTATGGCTACACCTTC; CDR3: CASKTGNVGGYGYTF
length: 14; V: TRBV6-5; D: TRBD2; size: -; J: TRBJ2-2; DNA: TGTGCCAGCGGGTTAATAGCGGGGGGTGGGGAGCTGTTTTTT; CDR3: CASGLIAGGGELFF
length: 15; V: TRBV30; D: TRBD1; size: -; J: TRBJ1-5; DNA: TGTGCCTGGAGTAACGGGACAGGGGTGGGTCAGCCCCAGCATTTT; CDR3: CAWSNGTGVGQPQHF
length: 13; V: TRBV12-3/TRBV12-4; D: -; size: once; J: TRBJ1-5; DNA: TGTGCCAGCAGTTGGGACAACAATCAGCCCCAGCATTTT; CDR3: CASSWDNNQPQHF
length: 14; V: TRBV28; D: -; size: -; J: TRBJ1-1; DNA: TGTGCCAGCAGTTTTCGCAGGGAGAACACTGAAGCTTTCTTT; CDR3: CASSFRRENTEAFF
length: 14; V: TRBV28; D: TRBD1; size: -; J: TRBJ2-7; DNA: TGTGCCAGCAGTTCCTCGGACAGGACCTACGAGCAGTACTTC; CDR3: CASSSSDRTYEQYF
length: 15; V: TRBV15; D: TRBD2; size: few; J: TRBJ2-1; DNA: TGTGCCACCAGGGGGCGGGAGGGCCTTTCCAATGAGCAGTTCTTC; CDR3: CATRGREGLSNEQFF
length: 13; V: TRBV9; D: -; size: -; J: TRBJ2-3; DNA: TGTGCCAGCAGCGCGCCCAGACTAGATACGCAGTATTTT; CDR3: CASSAPRLDTQYF
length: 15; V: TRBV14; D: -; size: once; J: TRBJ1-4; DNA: TGTGCCAGCAGCCAAAGAAGGGGGTTTAATGAAAAACTGTTTTTT; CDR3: CASSQRRGFNEKLFF
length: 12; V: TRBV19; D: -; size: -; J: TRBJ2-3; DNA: TGTGCCAGTAGTTCCTCAGGGGAAACGCAGTATTTT; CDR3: CASSSSGETQYF
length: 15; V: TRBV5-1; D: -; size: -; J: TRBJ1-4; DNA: TGCGCCAGCAGCCCCGGAGGGGTTTCTAATGAAAAACTGTTTTTT; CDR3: CASSPGGVSNEKLFF
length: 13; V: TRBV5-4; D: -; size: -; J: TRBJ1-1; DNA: TGTGCCAGCAGCTTGTCGAGGAGCACTGAAGCTTTCTTT; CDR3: CASSLSRSTEAFF
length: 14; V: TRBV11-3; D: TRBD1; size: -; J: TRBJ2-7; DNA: TGTGCCAGCAGCTCGGGACAGGGGGTGAGCGAGCAGTACTTC; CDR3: CASSSGQGVSEQYF
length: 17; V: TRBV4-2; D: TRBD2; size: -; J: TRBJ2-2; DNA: TGTGCCAGCAGCCAAGATAGACTAGCGGGAGCCTCCGGGGAGCTGTTTTTT; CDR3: CASSQDRLAGASGELFF
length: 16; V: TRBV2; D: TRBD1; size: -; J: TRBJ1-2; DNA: TGTGCCAGCAGTGAAAGGAGGGGGGGGACAGGATATGGCTACACCTTC; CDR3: CASSERRGGTGYGYTF
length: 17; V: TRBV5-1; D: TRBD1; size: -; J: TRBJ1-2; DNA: TGCGCCAGCAGCCCCTACGGACAGGGGGCGACTAACTATGGCTACACCTTC; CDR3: CASSPYGQGATNYGYTF
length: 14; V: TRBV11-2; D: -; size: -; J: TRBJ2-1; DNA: TGTGCCAGCAGCTTAGTCGGCGGCGGCGATGAGCAGTTCTTC; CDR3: CASSLVGGGDEQFF
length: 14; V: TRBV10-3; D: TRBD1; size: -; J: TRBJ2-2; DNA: TGTGCCAGCTCGGGACAGATAAACACCGGGGAGCTGTTTTTT; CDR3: CASSGQINTGELFF
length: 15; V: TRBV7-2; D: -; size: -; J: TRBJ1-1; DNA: TGTGCCAGCTCCCTCCGGGTTCGTTATAACACTGAAGCTTTCTTT; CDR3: CASSLRVRYNTEAFF
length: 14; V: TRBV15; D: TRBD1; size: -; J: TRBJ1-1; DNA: TGTGCCACCGGACAGGGTTCGACCGACACTGAAGCTTTCTTT; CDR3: CATGQGSTDTEAFF
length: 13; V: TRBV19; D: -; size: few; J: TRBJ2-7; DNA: TGTGCCAGTAGTAGGGAGCACTCCTACGAGCAGTACTTC; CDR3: CASSREHSYEQYF
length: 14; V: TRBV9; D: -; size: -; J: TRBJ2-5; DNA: TGTGCCAGCAGCGTAGGTCAGCGGCAAGAGACCCAGTACTTC; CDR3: CASSVGQRQETQYF
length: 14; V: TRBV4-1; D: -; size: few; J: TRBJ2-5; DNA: TGCGCCAGCAGCCAAACTGGGTCGGGAGAGACCCAGTACTTC; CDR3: CASSQTGSGETQYF
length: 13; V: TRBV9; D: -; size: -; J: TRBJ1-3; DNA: TGTGCCAGCAGCACCGGGGAGGAGGGCACCATATATTTT; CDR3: CASSTGEEGTIYF
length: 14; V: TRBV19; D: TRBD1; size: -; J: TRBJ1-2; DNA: TGTGCCAGTAGTAGGACAGGGACGTACTATGGCTACACCTTC; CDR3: CASSRTGTYYGYTF
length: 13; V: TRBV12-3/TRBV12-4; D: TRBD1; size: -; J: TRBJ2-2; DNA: TGTGCCAGCACCCGGACAGGGGTCGGGGAGCTGTTTTTT; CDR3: CASTRTGVGELFF
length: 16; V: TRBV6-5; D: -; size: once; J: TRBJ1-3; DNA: TGTGCCAGCACTTACCGGGGGGGAATAGGAGGAAACACCATATATTTT; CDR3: CASTYRGGIGGNTIYF
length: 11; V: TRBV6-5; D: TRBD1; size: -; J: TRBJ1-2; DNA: TGTGCCAGCGACAGGGGAGATGGCTACACCTTC; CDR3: CASDRGDGYTF
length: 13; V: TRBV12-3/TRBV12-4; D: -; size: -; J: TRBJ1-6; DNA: TGTGCCAGCAGGGTCGCGGGGAATTCACCCCTCCACTTT; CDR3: CASRVAGNSPLHF
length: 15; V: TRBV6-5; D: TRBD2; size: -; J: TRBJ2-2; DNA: TGTGCCAGCACCGCCGGACTAGCGGGAGCCGGGGAGCTGTTTTTT; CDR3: CASTAGLAGAGELFF
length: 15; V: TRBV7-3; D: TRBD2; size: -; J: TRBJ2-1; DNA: TGTGCCAGCAGCATAGATAGCGGGGGGTACAATGAGCAGTTCTTC; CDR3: CASSIDSGGYNEQFF